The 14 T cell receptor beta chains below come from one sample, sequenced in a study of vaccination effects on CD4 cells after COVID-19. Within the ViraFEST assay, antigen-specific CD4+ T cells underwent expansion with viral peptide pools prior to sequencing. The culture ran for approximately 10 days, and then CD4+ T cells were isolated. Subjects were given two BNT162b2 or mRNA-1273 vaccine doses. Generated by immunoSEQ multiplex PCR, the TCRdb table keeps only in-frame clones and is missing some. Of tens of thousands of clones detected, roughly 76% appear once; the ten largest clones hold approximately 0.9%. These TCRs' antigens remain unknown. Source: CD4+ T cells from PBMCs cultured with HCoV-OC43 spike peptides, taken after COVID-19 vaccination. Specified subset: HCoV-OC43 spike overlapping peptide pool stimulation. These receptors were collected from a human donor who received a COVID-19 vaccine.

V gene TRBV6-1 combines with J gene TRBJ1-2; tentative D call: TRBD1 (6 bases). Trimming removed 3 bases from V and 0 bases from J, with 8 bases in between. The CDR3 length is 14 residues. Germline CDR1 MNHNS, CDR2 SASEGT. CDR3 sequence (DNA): TGTGCCAGCAGTGACCGGACAGCTAACTATGGCTACACCTTC. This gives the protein CASSDRTANYGYTF.

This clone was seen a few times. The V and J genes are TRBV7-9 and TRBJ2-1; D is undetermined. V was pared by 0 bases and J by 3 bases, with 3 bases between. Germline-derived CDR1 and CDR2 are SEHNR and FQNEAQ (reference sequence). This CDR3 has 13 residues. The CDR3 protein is CASSLASYNEQFF. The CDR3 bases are TGTGCCAGCAGCTTAGCAAGCTACAATGAGCAGTTCTTC.

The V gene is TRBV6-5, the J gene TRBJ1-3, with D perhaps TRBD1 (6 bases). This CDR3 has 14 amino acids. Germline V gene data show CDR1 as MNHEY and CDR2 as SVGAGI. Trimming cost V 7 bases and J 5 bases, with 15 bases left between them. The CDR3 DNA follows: TGTGCCAGCATCCAACAGGGTCGGAGAAACACCATATATTTT. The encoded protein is CASIQQGRRNTIYF.

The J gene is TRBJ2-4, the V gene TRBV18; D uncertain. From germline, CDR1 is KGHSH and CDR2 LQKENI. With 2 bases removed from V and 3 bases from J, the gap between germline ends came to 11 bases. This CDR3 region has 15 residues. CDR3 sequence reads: CASSPGAPDKNIQYF. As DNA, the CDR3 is TGTGCCAGCTCACCAGGAGCGCCGGACAAAAACATTCAGTACTTC.

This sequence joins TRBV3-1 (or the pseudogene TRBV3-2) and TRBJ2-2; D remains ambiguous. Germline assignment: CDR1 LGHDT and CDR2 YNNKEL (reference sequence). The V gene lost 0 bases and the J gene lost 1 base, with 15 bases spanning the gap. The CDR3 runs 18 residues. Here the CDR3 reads CASSQDGVRTQNTGELFF. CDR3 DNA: TGTGCCAGCAGCCAAGATGGGGTACGGACCCAGAACACCGGGGAGCTGTTTTTT.

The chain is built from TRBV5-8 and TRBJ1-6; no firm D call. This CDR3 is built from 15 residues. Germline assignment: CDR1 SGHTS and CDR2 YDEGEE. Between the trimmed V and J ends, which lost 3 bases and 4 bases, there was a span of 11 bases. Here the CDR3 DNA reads TGTGCCAGCAGCTCCAACATTGCATATAATTCACCCCTCCACTTT. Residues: CASSSNIAYNSPLHF. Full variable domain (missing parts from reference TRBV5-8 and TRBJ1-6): EAGVTQSPTHLIKTRGQQATLRCSPISGHTSVYWYQQALGLGLQFLLWYDEGEERNRGNFPPRFSGRQFPNYSSELNVNALELEDSALYLCASSSNIAYNSPLHFGNGTRLTVT.

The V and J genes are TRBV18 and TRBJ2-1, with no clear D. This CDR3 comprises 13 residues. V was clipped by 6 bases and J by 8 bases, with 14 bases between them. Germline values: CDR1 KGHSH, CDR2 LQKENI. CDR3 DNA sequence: TGTGCCAGCTCCCCCGACATTCTCGATGAGCAGTTCTTC. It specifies CASSPDILDEQFF.

The CDR3 DNA is TGTGCCACCAGCAGAGAGGGAATCTACGAGCAGTACGTC. It codes for CATSREGIYEQYV. This rearrangement joins TRBV15 to TRBJ2-7, with D uncertain. Germline CDR1 and CDR2: LNHNV and YYDKDF (reference sequence). V shed 0 bases and J shed 3 bases, with 6 bases lying between them. The CDR3 has 13 residues.

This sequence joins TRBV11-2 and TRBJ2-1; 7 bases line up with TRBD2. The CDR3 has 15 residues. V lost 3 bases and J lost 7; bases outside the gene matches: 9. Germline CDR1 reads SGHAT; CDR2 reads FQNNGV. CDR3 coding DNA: TGTGCCAGCAGCTTCTTTCGGGGGGACCCAAATGAGCAGTTCTTC. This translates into CASSFFRGDPNEQFF.

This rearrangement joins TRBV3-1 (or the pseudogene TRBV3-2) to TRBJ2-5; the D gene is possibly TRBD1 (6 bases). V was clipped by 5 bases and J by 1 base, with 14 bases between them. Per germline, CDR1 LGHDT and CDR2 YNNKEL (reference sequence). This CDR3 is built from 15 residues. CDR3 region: CASSRQVTSQETQYF. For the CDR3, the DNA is TGTGCCAGCAGCAGACAGGTGACTTCCCAAGAGACCCAGTACTTC.

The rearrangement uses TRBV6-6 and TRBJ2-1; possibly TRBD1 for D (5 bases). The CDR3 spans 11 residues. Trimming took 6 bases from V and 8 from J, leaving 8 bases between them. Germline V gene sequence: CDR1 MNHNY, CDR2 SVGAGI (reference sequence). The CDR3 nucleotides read TGTGCCAGCAGCTCAGGGTATGAGCAGTTCTTC. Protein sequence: CASSSGYEQFF.

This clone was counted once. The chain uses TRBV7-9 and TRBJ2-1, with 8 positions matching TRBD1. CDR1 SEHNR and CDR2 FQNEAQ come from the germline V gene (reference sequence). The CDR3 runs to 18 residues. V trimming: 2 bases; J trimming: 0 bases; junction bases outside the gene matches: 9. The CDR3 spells CASSLRTGGESSYNEQFF. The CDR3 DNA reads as TGTGCCAGCAGCTTAAGAACAGGGGGAGAAAGCTCCTACAATGAGCAGTTCTTC.

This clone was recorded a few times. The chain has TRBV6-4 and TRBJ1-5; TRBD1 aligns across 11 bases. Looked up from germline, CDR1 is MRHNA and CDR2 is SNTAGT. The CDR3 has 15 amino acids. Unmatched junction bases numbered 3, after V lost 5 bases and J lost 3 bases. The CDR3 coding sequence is TGTGCCAGCAGTAGGACAGGGGGCCCCAATCAGCCCCAGCATTTT. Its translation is CASSRTGGPNQPQHF.

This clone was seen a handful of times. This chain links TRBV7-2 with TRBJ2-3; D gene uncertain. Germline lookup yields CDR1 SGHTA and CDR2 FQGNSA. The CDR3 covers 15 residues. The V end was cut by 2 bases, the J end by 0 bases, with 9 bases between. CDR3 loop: CASSLILGSTDTQYF. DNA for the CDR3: TGTGCCAGCAGCTTAATCCTAGGAAGCACAGATACGCAGTATTTT.